This T cell receptor beta chain was sequenced in a study of blood T cell repertoires in COVID-19. Study in general: COVID-19 samples, acute and convalescent, were from the United States, Italy and Spain.

The table came from immunoSEQ multiplex PCR; TCRdb's copy has only in-frame clones and leaves some out. The sample lists about 210,000 clones, roughly 84% occurring once. Germline CDR1 and CDR2: SEHNR and FQNEAQ (reference sequence). V shed 6 bases and J shed 1 base, with 6 bases lying between them. This CDR3 has 12 amino acids. The sequence came from a woman of 80 years or more with acute or convalescent COVID-19. The chain carries TRBV7-9 and TRBJ1-1, with D hard to call. Sequencing input: peripheral blood. The DNA for the CDR3 is TGTGCCAGCAGTGAGAGGAACACTGAAGCTTTCTTT. It is translated as CASSERNTEAFF. The variable domain in full, completed from reference TRBV7-9 and TRBJ1-1, reads DTGVSQNPRHKITKRGQNVTFRCDPISEHNRLYWYRQTLGQGPEFLTYFQNEAQLEKSRLLSDRFSAERPKGSFSTLEIQRTEQGDSAMYLCASSERNTEAFFGQGTRLTVV.